This entry describes one T cell receptor (beta chain). V was shortened by 2 bases and J by 8 bases, with 16 bases between the two germline ends. Germline CDR1 and CDR2: SGHNT and YENEEA. The CDR3 runs 15 residues. Measured with immunoSEQ multiplex PCR; TCRdb has only the in-frame clones, and not every one. The sample contains some 120,000 clones, more than 75% of which appear only once. The sample originates from a study of blood T cell repertoires in COVID-19. Sample: peripheral blood. This sequence was found in a man between 45 and 60 years old with active COVID-19. The chain joins TRBV11-3 to TRBJ2-4; D perhaps matches TRBD2 (6 bases). CDR3 loop: CASSLISRLEDIQYF. The CDR3 DNA sequence: TGTGCCAGCAGCTTAATTTCCCGACTAGAGGACATTCAGTACTTC.